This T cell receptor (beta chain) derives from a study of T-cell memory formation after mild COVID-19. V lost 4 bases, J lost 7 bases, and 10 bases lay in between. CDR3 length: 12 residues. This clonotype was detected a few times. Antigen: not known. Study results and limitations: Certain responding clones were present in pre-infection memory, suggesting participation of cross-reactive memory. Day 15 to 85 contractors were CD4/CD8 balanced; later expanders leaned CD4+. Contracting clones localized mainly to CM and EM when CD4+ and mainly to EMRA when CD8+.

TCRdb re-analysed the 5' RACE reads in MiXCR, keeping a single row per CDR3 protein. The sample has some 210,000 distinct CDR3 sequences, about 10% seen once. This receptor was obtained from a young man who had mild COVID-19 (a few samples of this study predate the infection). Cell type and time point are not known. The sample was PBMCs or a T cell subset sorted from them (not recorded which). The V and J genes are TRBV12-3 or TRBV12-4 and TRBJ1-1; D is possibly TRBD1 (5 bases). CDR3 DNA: TGTGCCAGCAGTTCTCAGGGTTTTGAAGCTTTCTTT. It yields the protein CASSSQGFEAFF.